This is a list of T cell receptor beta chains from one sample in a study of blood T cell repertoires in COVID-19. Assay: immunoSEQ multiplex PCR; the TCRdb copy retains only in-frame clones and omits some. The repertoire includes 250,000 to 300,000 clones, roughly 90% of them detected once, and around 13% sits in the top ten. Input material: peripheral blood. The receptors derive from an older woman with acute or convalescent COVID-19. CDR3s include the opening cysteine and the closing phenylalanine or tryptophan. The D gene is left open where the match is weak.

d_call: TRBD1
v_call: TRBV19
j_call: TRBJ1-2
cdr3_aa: CASRDPGTGGLWNGYTF

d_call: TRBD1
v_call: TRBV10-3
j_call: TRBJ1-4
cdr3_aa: CAISDRTGNEKLFF

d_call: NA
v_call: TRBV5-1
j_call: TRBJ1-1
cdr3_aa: CASSLATGAEAFF

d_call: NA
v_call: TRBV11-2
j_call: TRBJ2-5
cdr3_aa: CASILEGRKGETQYF

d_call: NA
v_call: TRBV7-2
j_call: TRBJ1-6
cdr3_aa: CASSLAGGYDNSPLHF

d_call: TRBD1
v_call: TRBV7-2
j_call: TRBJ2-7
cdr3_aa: CASSLEWTGGEQYF

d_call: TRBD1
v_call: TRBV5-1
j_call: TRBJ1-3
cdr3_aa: CASSPWTGYSGNTIYF

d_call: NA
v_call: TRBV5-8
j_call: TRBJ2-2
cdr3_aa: CASSSPASPGKVF

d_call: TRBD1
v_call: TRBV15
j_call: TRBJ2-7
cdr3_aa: CATSRDGTGGLGYEQYF

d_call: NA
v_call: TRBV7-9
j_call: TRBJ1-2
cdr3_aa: CASSLVLKTANYGYTF

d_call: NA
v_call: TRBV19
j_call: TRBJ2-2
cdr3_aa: CASSATSRGLPNTGELFF

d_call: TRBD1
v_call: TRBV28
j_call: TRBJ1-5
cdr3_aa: CASSSPGGGSQPQHF

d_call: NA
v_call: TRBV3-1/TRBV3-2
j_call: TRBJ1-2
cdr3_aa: CASSQKATLRNYGYTF

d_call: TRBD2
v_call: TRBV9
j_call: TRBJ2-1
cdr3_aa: CASSAGLAGVSYNEQFF

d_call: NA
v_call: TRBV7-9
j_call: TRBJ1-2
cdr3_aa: CASSSQGYYGYTF

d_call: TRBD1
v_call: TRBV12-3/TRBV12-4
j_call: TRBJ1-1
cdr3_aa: CASNDRERDEAFF

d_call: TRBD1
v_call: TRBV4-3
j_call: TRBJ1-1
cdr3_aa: CASSQPGQAYTEAFF

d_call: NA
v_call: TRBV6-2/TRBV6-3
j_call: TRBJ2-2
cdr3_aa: CASSPGLRWSGELFF

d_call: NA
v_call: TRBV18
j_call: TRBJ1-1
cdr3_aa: CASSPDSSTENTEAFF

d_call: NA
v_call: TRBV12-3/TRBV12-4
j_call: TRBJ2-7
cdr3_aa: CASSPAGSEQYF

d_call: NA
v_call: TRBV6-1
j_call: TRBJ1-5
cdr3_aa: CASSEAAGGVQPQHF

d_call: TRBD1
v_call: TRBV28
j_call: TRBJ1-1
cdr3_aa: CASRGQGSEAFF

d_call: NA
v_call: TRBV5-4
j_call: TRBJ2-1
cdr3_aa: CASSLAPYNEQFF

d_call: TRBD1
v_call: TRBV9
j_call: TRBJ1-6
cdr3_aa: CASNRGSSYNSPLHF

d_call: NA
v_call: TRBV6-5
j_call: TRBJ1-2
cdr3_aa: CATSGVYGYTF

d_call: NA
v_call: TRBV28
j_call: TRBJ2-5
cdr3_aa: CASSQEGLEETQYF

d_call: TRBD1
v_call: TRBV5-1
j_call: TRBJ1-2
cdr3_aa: CASSLDVLAGQNYGYTF

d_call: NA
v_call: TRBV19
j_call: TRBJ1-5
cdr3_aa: CASSTGQISNQPQHF

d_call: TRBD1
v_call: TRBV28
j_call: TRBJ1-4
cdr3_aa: CASSHTGQGGEKLFF

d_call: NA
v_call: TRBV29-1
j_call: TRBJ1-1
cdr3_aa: CSGTANTEAFF

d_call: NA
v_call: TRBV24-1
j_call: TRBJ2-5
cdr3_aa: CATSDLQETQYF

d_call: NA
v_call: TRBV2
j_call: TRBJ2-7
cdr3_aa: CASRGNRAGEQYF

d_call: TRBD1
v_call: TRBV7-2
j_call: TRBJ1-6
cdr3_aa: CASSATGTGYNSPLHF

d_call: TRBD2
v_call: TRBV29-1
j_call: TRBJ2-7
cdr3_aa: CSVVDSGIYEQYF

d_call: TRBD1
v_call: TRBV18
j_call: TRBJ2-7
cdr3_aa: CASSRDRGLEQYF

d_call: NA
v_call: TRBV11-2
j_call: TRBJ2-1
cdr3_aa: CASSSSTGFHNEQFF

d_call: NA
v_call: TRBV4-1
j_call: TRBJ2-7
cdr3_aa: CASSATQGSYEQYF

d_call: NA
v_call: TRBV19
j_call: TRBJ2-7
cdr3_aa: CASSLTGSYEQYF

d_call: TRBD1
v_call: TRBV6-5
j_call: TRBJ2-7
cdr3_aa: CASSLTRGTYEQYF

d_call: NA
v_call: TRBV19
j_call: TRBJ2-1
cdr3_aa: CASSIEGGAYNEQFF

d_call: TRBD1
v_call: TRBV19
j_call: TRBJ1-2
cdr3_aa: CASMTGGSSYTF

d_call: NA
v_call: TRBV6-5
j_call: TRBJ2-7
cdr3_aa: CASSYSRAGPYEQYF